Detailed here is one TCR beta chain. CDR3 length: 14 amino acids. Germline V lookup: CDR1 SNHLY, CDR2 FYNNEI. Unmatched junction bases numbered 7, after V lost 5 bases and J lost 5 bases. This entry is derived from a study of cytomegalovirus exposure and HLA in healthy donors. Primers included in the PCR were 60 Vbeta and 13 Jbeta primers. Clones were sequenced by immunoSEQ multiplex PCR, and TCRdb holds only the in-frame ones, with some missing. The sample consists of some 180,000 clones, about 82% of them appearing once. Sequencing input: PBMCs. This TCR came from a woman aged 45-65 years in good health and CMV-seronegative. The chain joins TRBV2 to TRBJ2-3, with TRBD2 matching over 7 bases. The DNA of the CDR3 is TGTGCCAGCAGTAGGGCGGGAGCGGGAGATACGCAGTATTTT. Its protein product is CASSRAGAGDTQYF. Combining the CDR3 with reference TRBV2 and TRBJ2-3 gives the whole variable domain EPEVTQTPSHQVTQMGQEVILRCVPISNHLYFYWYRQILGQKVEFLVSFYNNEISEKSEIFDDQFSVERPDGSNFTLKIRSTKLEDSAMYFCASSRAGAGDTQYFGPGTRLTVL.